A single sample gave rise to the 29 T cell receptor beta chains below, sequenced in a study of vaccination effects on CD4 cells after COVID-19 (dated by TCRdb to 2022 to 2024). Libraries were prepared through the immunoSEQ multiplex PCR assay. The immuneACCESS repertoire file appears here via TCRdb, limited to in-frame rearrangements. These files lack a portion of the clones; in checked studies, under half of the deficit traces to unresolved V genes, and the cause of the others is not known. The sample has about 45,000 clones on record, 72% of them singletons. The ten top clones hold less than 10% of the sample. After more than nine days of culture, CD4+ T cells were isolated with the EasySep CD4+ T cell isolation kit. Each participant got two doses of an mRNA SARS-CoV-2 vaccine, either BNT162b2 or mRNA-1273. Their cognate antigens are unknown. Sequencing used CD4+ T cells from PBMCs cultured without peptide, obtained after COVID-19 vaccination. The receptors were sampled from a human donor who received a COVID-19 vaccine.

The chain employs TRBV5-4 and TRBJ2-5; maybe TRBD2 (5 bases). Deletions cut 4 bases from V and 3 bases from J, with 13 bases between. Germline-derived CDR1 and CDR2 are SGHNT and YYREEE (reference sequence). The CDR3 runs to 14 residues. The CDR3, as DNA: TGTGCCAGCAGCCCAATAATTAGCGAAGAGACCCAGTACTTC. Amino acid sequence: CASSPIISEETQYF. The entire variable domain, with the rest obtained from reference TRBV5-4 and TRBJ2-5, is as follows: ETGVTQSPTHLIKTRGQQVTLRCSSQSGHNTVSWYQQALGQGPQFIFQYYREEENGRGNFPPRFSGLQFPNYSSELNVNALELDDSALYLCASSPIISEETQYFGPGTRLLVL.

The V gene is TRBV6-1, the J gene TRBJ2-4; 8 bases map to TRBD1. The CDR3 consists of 16 residues. Germline V CDR1 and CDR2: MNHNS, SASEGT. The V and J ends lost 1 base and 6 bases, in that order; junction bases with no gene match: 8. The CDR3 loop is CASSEEFTGGSNIQYF. The CDR3 DNA is TGTGCCAGCAGTGAAGAGTTCACAGGGGGATCAAACATTCAGTACTTC.

The J gene is TRBJ1-6, the V gene TRBV14, with D possibly matching TRBD1 (5 bases). In germline, CDR1 is SGHDN, CDR2 FVKESK. The V and J ends lost 5 bases and 8 bases respectively, with 13 bases between them. The length of the CDR3 is 14 residues. The CDR3 DNA sequence: TGTGCCAGCAGCACACTCGGGGGGGATTCACCCCTCCACTTT. Its protein product is CASSTLGGDSPLHF.

J is TRBJ2-2 and V is TRBV7-7, with D perhaps matching TRBD2 (6 bases). Looked up from germline, CDR1 is SSHAT and CDR2 is FNYEAQ (reference sequence). This CDR3 has 15 amino acids. With 4 bases removed from V and 7 bases from J, the gap between germline ends came to 16 bases. CDR3 sequence reads: CASSSGRGSSGELFF. The CDR3 bases are TGTGCCAGCAGCTCCGGACGGGGGAGTAGCGGGGAGCTGTTTTTT.

The chain joins TRBV9 to TRBJ1-2; 8 nucleotides agree with TRBD1. V gave up 0 bases and J gave up 8 bases; unmatched junction bases: 12. The CDR3 runs to 16 residues. CDR1 is SGDLS, CDR2 YYNGEE, per germline. The chain's CDR3 is CASSVDGQGARGGYTF. The CDR3 bases are TGTGCCAGCAGCGTAGATGGGCAGGGGGCGCGAGGGGGCTACACCTTC. Full variable domain (remainder filled in from reference TRBV9 and TRBJ1-2): DSGVTQTPKHLITATGQRVTLRCSPRSGDLSVYWYQQSLDQGLQFLIQYYNGEERAKGNILERFSAQQFPDLHSELNLSSLELGDSALYFCASSVDGQGARGGYTFGSGTRLTVV.

The chain couples TRBV11-2 to TRBJ2-7; TRBD1 matches at 8 bases. Germline V gene data show CDR1 as SGHAT and CDR2 as FQNNGV. The CDR3 sequence is 15 residues long. Trimming took 8 bases from V and 0 from J; bases not matched to a gene: 9. The CDR3 nucleotides read TGTGCCAGCCAGCCCCGACAGGGGCCCTCCTACGAGCAGTACTTC. The encoded protein is CASQPRQGPSYEQYF.

V gene TRBV29-1 combines with J gene TRBJ1-5; D ambiguous. Germline CDR1 reads SQVTM; CDR2 reads ANQGSEA. The CDR3 is 14 amino acids. V was shortened by 5 bases and J by 0 bases, with 11 bases between the two germline ends. CDR3 amino acids: CSVNFQDSNQPQHF. In DNA, the CDR3 is TGCAGCGTTAATTTCCAGGATAGCAATCAGCCCCAGCATTTT.

V gene TRBV13 combines with J gene TRBJ2-7; D is unresolved. The CDR3 loop spans 14 amino acids. Germline-derived CDR1 and CDR2 are PRHDT and FYEKMQ (reference sequence). Between the trimmed V and J ends, which lost 2 bases and 1 base, there was a span of 9 bases. The CDR3 sequence is CASSLYILSYEQYF. CDR3 in DNA: TGTGCCAGCAGCTTATATATCCTATCCTACGAGCAGTACTTC.

V is TRBV11-2 and J is TRBJ2-3; D is ambiguous. The CDR3 consists of 12 residues. Between the trimmed V and J ends, which lost 2 bases and 12 bases, there was a span of 12 bases. The germline V gene has CDR1 SGHAT and CDR2 FQNNGV. The DNA of the CDR3 is TGTGCCAGCAGCTTAATTCCCCCGCCCCAGTATTTT. This encodes CASSLIPPPQYF.

The gene calls are TRBV20-1 and TRBJ1-2, with D possibly TRBD1 on 5 matching bases. Germline loops: CDR1 DFQATT, CDR2 SNEGSKA (reference sequence). V was cut by 3 bases and J by 8 bases, with 10 bases left in between. The CDR3 has 11 amino acids. The CDR3, as DNA: TGCAGTGCTAGTATGGACAACGGCTACACCTTC. It encodes CSASMDNGYTF.

This chain connects TRBV27 to TRBJ2-7; 10 bases agree with TRBD2. The CDR3 is 17 amino acids. V was clipped by 2 bases and J by 7 bases; unmatched bases: 14. Germline V gene lookup returns CDR1 MNHEY and CDR2 SMNVEV (reference sequence). The CDR3 loop reads CASSLLSRSGRLGEQYF. CDR3 bases: TGTGCCAGCAGTTTACTAAGTCGTAGCGGGAGGCTCGGGGAGCAGTACTTC.

This clone was counted only a few times. The rearrangement joins TRBV2 to TRBJ2-2; D may be TRBD2 (5 bases). V was cut by 7 bases and J by 5 bases, with 14 bases left in between. CDR3 size: 14 residues. CDR1 is SNHLY, CDR2 FYNNEI, per germline. This CDR3 reads CASILGEGTGELFF. CDR3 DNA: TGTGCCAGCATACTGGGAGAAGGAACCGGGGAGCTGTTTTTT. Combining the CDR3 with reference TRBV2 and TRBJ2-2 gives the whole variable domain EPEVTQTPSHQVTQMGQEVILRCVPISNHLYFYWYRQILGQKVEFLVSFYNNEISEKSEIFDDQFSVERPDGSNFTLKIRSTKLEDSAMYFCASILGEGTGELFFGEGSRLTVL.

The chain uses TRBV5-1 and TRBJ2-3; TRBD2 might be the D (5 bases). The V and J ends lost 5 bases and 0 bases respectively, with 22 bases between them. The CDR3 sequence is 18 residues long. The germline gives CDR1 SGHRS, CDR2 YFSETQ. The CDR3 coding sequence is TGCGCCAGCAGTCGAACCGCCGGGGAGTTTATAAGCACAGATACGCAGTATTTT. This codes for CASSRTAGEFISTDTQYF. Complete variable domain (other parts from reference TRBV5-1 and TRBJ2-3): KAGVTQTPRYLIKTRGQQVTLSCSPISGHRSVSWYQQTPGQGLQFLFEYFSETQRNKGNFPGRFSGRQFSNSRSEMNVSTLELGDSALYLCASSRTAGEFISTDTQYFGPGTRLTVL.

This chain links TRBV20-1 with TRBJ2-7; perhaps TRBD1 as D (5 bases). Germline V gives CDR1 DFQATT, CDR2 SNEGSKA (reference sequence). The CDR3 loop spans 13 amino acids. V shed 3 bases and J shed 6 bases, with 15 bases lying between them. The CDR3 sequence is CSASSNWGLEQYF. In DNA form, the CDR3 reads TGCAGTGCTAGTTCAAATTGGGGCCTCGAGCAGTACTTC.

This clone was recorded a few times. This chain joins TRBV5-1 and TRBJ2-1, with D tentatively TRBD2 (6 bases). CDR1 and CDR2 from the germline V gene are SGHRS and YFSETQ. With 1 base removed from V and 9 bases from J, the gap between germline ends came to 17 bases. CDR3 size: 15 residues. The CDR3 region has the DNA TGCGCCAGCAGCTTGCAATTACGGGAGTTGGGTGAGCAGTTCTTC. Translation: CASSLQLRELGEQFF. Together with reference TRBV5-1 and TRBJ2-1, the CDR3 gives the full variable domain: KAGVTQTPRYLIKTRGQQVTLSCSPISGHRSVSWYQQTPGQGLQFLFEYFSETQRNKGNFPGRFSGRQFSNSRSEMNVSTLELGDSALYLCASSLQLRELGEQFFGPGTRLTVL.

This chain joins TRBV11-2 and TRBJ2-3; D might be TRBD2 (5 bases). The CDR3 totals 18 residues. Trimming shortened V by 1 base and J by 3 bases, and 20 bases separated the two germline ends. Per the germline V gene, CDR1 is SGHAT and CDR2 is FQNNGV. The CDR3 nucleotides read TGTGCCAGCAGCTTAGGTTACATCGCGGGTCCAACGACAGATACGCAGTATTTT. This gives the protein CASSLGYIAGPTTDTQYF.

The chain couples TRBV6-5 to TRBJ2-7; 7 bases are shared with TRBD2. Per germline, CDR1 MNHEY and CDR2 SVGAGI. This CDR3 has 13 residues. With 5 bases clipped from V and 2 bases from J, the junction kept 3 bases outside the gene matches. DNA for the CDR3: TGTGCCAGCAGTCGGGACTATCCCTACGAGCAGTACTTC. Translated: CASSRDYPYEQYF.

The chain recombines TRBV12-3 or TRBV12-4 with TRBJ1-5, with D unresolved. V lost 3 bases and J 9 bases, leaving 9 bases between the germline ends. The CDR3 runs 12 residues. The chain's CDR3 is CASSFPPGPQHF. Written as DNA, the CDR3 is TGTGCCAGCAGTTTCCCCCCCGGGCCCCAGCATTTT.

The chain has TRBV7-5 and TRBJ1-1; the table's D gene call, TRBD1, was not cross checked with the DNA. TRBV7-5 is described as a pseudogene. The CDR3 runs to 19 residues. This CDR3 is CVRSHSTIKRTRINTEAFF. Here the CDR3 DNA reads TGTGTCAGAAGCCATAGTACGATAAAAAGGACAAGAATAAACACTGAAGCTTTCTTT.

This chain connects TRBV27 to TRBJ2-6; D might be TRBD1 (6 bases). Trimming took 5 bases from V and 1 from J, leaving 18 bases between them. In germline, CDR1 is MNHEY, CDR2 SMNVEV (reference sequence). The CDR3 loop spans 18 amino acids. CDR3 amino acids: CASSPQGVEESGANVLTF. In nucleotides, the CDR3 is TGTGCCAGCAGTCCACAGGGAGTTGAAGAGTCTGGGGCCAACGTCCTGACTTTC. The entire variable domain, with the rest obtained from reference TRBV27 and TRBJ2-6, is as follows: EAQVTQNPRYLITVTGKKLTVTCSQNMNHEYMSWYRQDPGLGLRQIYYSMNVEVTDKGDVPEGYKVSRKEKRNFPLILESPSPNQTSLYFCASSPQGVEESGANVLTFGAGSRLTVL.

This sequence joins TRBV5-4 and TRBJ2-7, with no clear D. V lost 4 bases and J lost 2, with 16 bases in between. The CDR3 is 15 amino acids. Germline loops: CDR1 SGHNT, CDR2 YYREEE (reference sequence). The CDR3 coding sequence is TGTGCCAGCAGCCCGCCACAGAGTAAAACCTACGAGCAGTACTTC. The encoded protein is CASSPPQSKTYEQYF.

V is TRBV6-5 and J is TRBJ2-1; D is unclear. The CDR3 contains 11 residues. Germline V gene lookup returns CDR1 MNHEY and CDR2 SVGAGI. With 8 bases removed from V and 9 bases from J, the gap between germline ends came to 11 bases. CDR3 in DNA: TGTGCCAGCTCTCGAGGCGGTGAGCAGTTCTTC. This translates into CASSRGGEQFF.

The genes are TRBV5-1 and TRBJ2-1; D is ambiguous. Trimming removed 0 bases at V and 0 bases at J, with 13 bases between. CDR3 length: 17 amino acids. Germline CDR1 is SGHRS and CDR2 is YFSETQ. The CDR3 sequence is CASSLEGPTDSYNEQFF. The DNA of the CDR3 is TGCGCCAGCAGCTTGGAGGGCCCCACGGACTCCTACAATGAGCAGTTCTTC. The full variable domain, its missing parts supplied by reference TRBV5-1 and TRBJ2-1, is KAGVTQTPRYLIKTRGQQVTLSCSPISGHRSVSWYQQTPGQGLQFLFEYFSETQRNKGNFPGRFSGRQFSNSRSEMNVSTLELGDSALYLCASSLEGPTDSYNEQFFGPGTRLTVL.

V and J are TRBV6-5 and TRBJ1-4; TRBD1 is a possible D gene (5 bases). V was shortened by 6 bases and J by 6 bases, with 17 bases between the two germline ends. Germline V gives CDR1 MNHEY, CDR2 SVGAGI. The CDR3 spans 15 residues. CDR3 region: CASSLGGARDEKLFF. CDR3 coding DNA: TGTGCCAGCAGCCTTGGCGGGGCGAGGGATGAAAAACTGTTTTTT.

The chain links TRBV19 to TRBJ1-4, with 7 bases fitting TRBD1. Germline V gene sequence: CDR1 LNHDA, CDR2 SQIVND (reference sequence). The CDR3 has 15 amino acids. J was trimmed by 8 bases and V by 4 bases; bases with no gene match: 10. The CDR3 loop reads CASSTTGRVAEKLFF. CDR3 DNA sequence: TGTGCCAGTAGTACGACAGGGAGGGTTGCGGAAAAACTGTTTTTT.

The gene calls are TRBV19 and TRBJ1-3; no clear D. CDR1 is LNHDA and CDR2 is SQIVND in the germline V gene (reference sequence). The CDR3 extends over 15 amino acids. V was pared by 1 base and J by 4 bases, with 11 bases between. The CDR3 DNA reads TGTGCCAGTAGTATAGCTCCCGGGAACGGAAACACCATATATTTT. Protein sequence: CASSIAPGNGNTIYF.

The chain carries TRBV6-5 and TRBJ2-1, with D perhaps TRBD2 (6 bases). The CDR3 runs 12 residues. Germline V lookup: CDR1 MNHEY, CDR2 SVGAGI. V gave up 8 bases and J gave up 5 bases, with 10 bases separating them. The CDR3 sequence is CASGREDNEQFF. The CDR3 DNA sequence: TGTGCCAGCGGTAGGGAGGACAATGAGCAGTTCTTC.

J is TRBJ1-1 and V is TRBV15, with 8 positions matching TRBD1. The CDR3 has 12 amino acids. J was trimmed by 7 bases and V by 5 bases; bases with no gene match: 3. Germline CDR1 reads LNHNV; CDR2 reads YYDKDF (reference sequence). In nucleotides, the CDR3 is TGTGCCACCAGCTGGGACAGGAATGAAGCTTTCTTT. Encoded protein: CATSWDRNEAFF.

The chain carries TRBV7-9 and TRBJ2-5, with 9 bases matching TRBD2. CDR3 size: 14 residues. The germline V gene has CDR1 SEHNR and CDR2 FQNEAQ (reference sequence). The V gene end was trimmed by 4 bases and the J gene end by 4 bases; junction bases not matched to a gene: 4. The CDR3 spells CASSSLAGAETQYF. The CDR3 DNA is TGTGCCAGCAGCTCACTAGCGGGTGCAGAGACCCAGTACTTC.